This paragraph covers one T cell receptor (beta chain) sequence. Germline-derived CDR1 and CDR2 are LNHNV and YYDKDF (reference sequence). The CDR3 spans 16 residues. The ends lost 2 bases at V and 0 bases at J; junction bases unmatched: 7. In the authors' workflow: Counts of nucleated cells, estimated from reference gene primer amplification, were obtained. TCRdb's table, derived via immunoSEQ multiplex PCR, lists solely in-frame clones and lacks some. The DNA gave D and trimming, while V, J and clone size come from that table. The sample carries roughly 87,000 clones, around three quarters recorded once. This specimen belongs to a study of blood T cell repertoires in COVID-19.

The receptor was derived from a woman aged 50 to 60 with acute or convalescent COVID-19. This sequence joins TRBV15 and TRBJ2-7; TRBD1 agrees at 7 bases. The sequenced material came from peripheral blood. CDR3 region: CATSRRSGTVSYEQYF. The CDR3 nucleotides are TGTGCCACCAGCAGACGTTCCGGGACAGTCTCCTACGAGCAGTACTTC.